This is a list of T cell receptor beta chains from one sample in a study of shared clonotypes between healthy human individuals. The repertoire was sequenced with immunoSEQ multiplex PCR; TCRdb's copy has only in-frame clones and lacks some. The table records more than 2 million clones, 85% to 95% of them present only once. The sequenced sample was naive CD4+ T cells sorted from blood. These receptors came from a man aged 18 to 35 in good health. Both conserved end residues are part of each CDR3. The D gene is left open where the match is weak.

TRBV14	TRBJ2-2	TRBD2	TGTGCCAGCAGCCCAACGACTAGCGGGGTAGCCGGGGAGCTGTTTTTT	CASSPTTSGVAGELFF
TRBV7-2	TRBJ1-1	TRBD1	TGTGCCAGCAGCTTAGCGACAGGGCTGTTTAACACTGAAGCTTTCTTT	CASSLATGLFNTEAFF
TRBV1	TRBJ2-5	NA	TGCACCAGCAGCCATGGGACTAGCGGAACCCCCCGGGAGACCCAGTACTTC	CTSSHGTSGTPRETQYF
TRBV9	TRBJ2-5	TRBD1	TGTGCCAGCAGCGTAGAAGGACAGGGGCCTCGGGACTTC	CASSVEGQGPRDF
TRBV5-1	TRBJ2-3	TRBD2	TGCGCCAGCAGCCGAGGGGCTAGCGGGGGGCCTAGCACAGATACGCAGTATTTT	CASSRGASGGPSTDTQYF
TRBV7-2	TRBJ2-1	NA	TGTGCCAGCAGCATTCACAATGAGCAGTTCTTC	CASSIHNEQFF
TRBV5-1	TRBJ1-3	NA	TGCGCCAGCAGCATTGCCCCCGCGGGCTCTGGAAACACCATATATTTT	CASSIAPAGSGNTIYF
TRBV18	TRBJ2-3	NA	TGTGCCAGCTCACCAAACAGCCCCACAGATACGCAGTATTTT	CASSPNSPTDTQYF
TRBV5-1	TRBJ1-4	TRBD1	TGCGCCAGCAGCCAGGGACAGGGAGGTGAAAAACTGTTTTTT	CASSQGQGGEKLFF
TRBV19	TRBJ2-7	NA	TGTGCCAGTAGTATAGGGCCGGGGGCCTACGAGCAGTACTTC	CASSIGPGAYEQYF